Below, 24 T cell receptor beta chains from the same sample are listed, as sequenced in a study of T cells in localized non-small cell lung cancer. Method: immunoSEQ multiplex PCR; TCRdb's copy keeps in-frame clones and lacks some. The sample has 50,000 to 75,000 clones; 70% to 90% are singletons. The sample here was peripheral blood, taken before any cancer treatment. The receptors originated from a man aged 35 to 70 with stage I squamous cell lung carcinoma.

The chain uses TRBV2 and TRBJ2-3; no definite D call. Germline CDR1 reads SNHLY; CDR2 reads FYNNEI. CDR3 size: 15 residues. V gave up 2 bases and J gave up 2 bases, with 11 bases separating them. This CDR3 is CASSEIVGSTDTQYF. The CDR3 coding sequence is TGTGCCAGCAGTGAAATCGTGGGCTCCACAGATACGCAGTATTTT.

The V call is TRBV11-2, the J call TRBJ2-5; possibly TRBD2 for D (6 bases). The germline CDR1 and CDR2 sequences are SGHAT and FQNNGV. The CDR3 consists of 14 residues. V was trimmed by 3 bases and J by 5 bases, leaving 13 bases between them. CDR3 region: CASSLTRLEETQYF. In nucleotides, the CDR3 is TGTGCCAGCAGCTTGACTAGGTTAGAGGAGACCCAGTACTTC.

The CDR3: CASSLAVPANEQFF. As DNA, the CDR3 is TGCGCCAGCAGCTTGGCTGTCCCCGCGAATGAGCAGTTCTTC. This rearrangement joins TRBV5-1 to TRBJ2-1; no reliable D call. CDR3 size: 14 residues. Germline values: CDR1 SGHRS, CDR2 YFSETQ. V lost 0 bases and J lost 7, with 11 bases in between.

The rearrangement uses TRBV21-1 and TRBJ2-5. TRBV21-1 is a pseudogene locus. The CDR3 is made up of 12 amino acids. The CDR3 DNA reads TGTGCCAGCGGGCGGCTACAAGAGACCCAGTACTTC. The encoded protein is CASGRLQETQYF.

Details on this clone: Within the sample, other DNA sequences also encode this same CDR3. The V gene is TRBV4-3, the J gene TRBJ2-5; no clear D. Trimming took off 0 bases at V and 5 bases at J, with 4 bases between the two ends. Germline V gene data show CDR1 as LGHNA and CDR2 as YSLEER. This CDR3 is 12 amino acids long. CDR3 nucleotides: TGCGCCAGCAGCCAAGATCGGGAGACCCAGTACTTC. Its protein is CASSQDRETQYF.

The chain uses TRBV6-5 and TRBJ2-5; D unresolved. From germline, CDR1 is MNHEY and CDR2 SVGAGI. CDR3 length: 14 amino acids. Trimming removed 2 bases at V and 2 bases at J, with 9 bases between. The CDR3 loop is CASSYRTRQETQYF. Written as DNA, the CDR3 is TGTGCCAGCAGTTACAGAACAAGACAAGAGACCCAGTACTTC.

The chain is built from TRBV7-2 and TRBJ2-5; 9 positions agree with TRBD1. The V segment lost 5 bases and the J segment 5 bases; nucleotides outside the gene matches: 6. The germline V gene encodes CDR1 SGHTA and CDR2 FQGNSA. This CDR3 comprises 14 residues. CDR3: CASSLDRGSETQYF. CDR3 bases: TGTGCCAGCAGCCTGGACAGGGGATCGGAGACCCAGTACTTC.

The CDR3 DNA is TGTGCCAGCAGTAGGACAGGGCAGGGGGACACAGATACGCAGTATTTT. It codes for CASSRTGQGDTDTQYF. The V and J genes are TRBV27 and TRBJ2-3; TRBD1 matches at 8 bases. The CDR3 contains 16 residues. Germline V gene data show CDR1 as MNHEY and CDR2 as SMNVEV (reference sequence). Unmatched junction bases numbered 9, after V lost 5 bases and J lost 2 bases.

The gene calls are TRBV27 and TRBJ2-1; D gene uncertain. V was cut by 3 bases and J by 0 bases, with 6 bases left in between. Germline V CDR1 and CDR2: MNHEY, SMNVEV (reference sequence). The CDR3 covers 14 residues. The DNA for the CDR3 is TGTGCCAGCAGTTTTGCCAGCTCCTACAATGAGCAGTTCTTC. As protein: CASSFASSYNEQFF.

This clone was recorded only once. The chain links TRBV6-6 to TRBJ2-7; D call uncertain. Germline CDR1 reads MNHNY; CDR2 reads SVGAGI (reference sequence). The ends were cut back, 9 bases at V and 4 bases at J, with 4 bases in the middle. The CDR3 has 9 amino acids. The CDR3 loop reads CASPYEQYF. In DNA, the CDR3 is TGTGCCAGTCCGTACGAGCAGTACTTC.

This sequence joins TRBV9 and TRBJ2-1; D is perhaps TRBD2 (5 bases). The CDR3 has 16 residues. Germline V lookup: CDR1 SGDLS, CDR2 YYNGEE. Trimming removed 1 base at V and 7 bases at J, with 18 bases between. CDR3 DNA sequence: TGTGCCAGCAGCGTAACCTTGCGGGCTAATTCTAATGAGCAGTTCTTC. Encoded protein: CASSVTLRANSNEQFF. Supplemented by reference TRBV9 and TRBJ2-1, the full variable domain reads DSGVTQTPKHLITATGQRVTLRCSPRSGDLSVYWYQQSLDQGLQFLIQYYNGEERAKGNILERFSAQQFPDLHSELNLSSLELGDSALYFCASSVTLRANSNEQFFGPGTRLTVL.

The genes are TRBV7-6 and TRBJ1-2; D gene uncertain. The CDR3 spans 12 residues. V lost 4 bases and J 7 bases, leaving 10 bases between the germline ends. Germline V CDR1 and CDR2: SGHVS, FNYEAQ. CDR3 sequence (DNA): TGTGCCAGCAGCTCCCGTACGGGTGGCTACACCTTC. This gives the protein CASSSRTGGYTF.

A single count supports this clone. V gene TRBV6-1 combines with J gene TRBJ2-1; 8 bases are a match to TRBD2. V was pared by 4 bases and J by 4 bases, with 9 bases of the junction left unmatched. Germline loops: CDR1 MNHNS, CDR2 SASEGT. The CDR3 is made up of 16 amino acids. The chain's CDR3 is CASSGLLAANYNEQFF. CDR3 in DNA: TGTGCCAGCAGTGGCCTACTAGCGGCCAATTACAATGAGCAGTTCTTC.

The genes are TRBV18 and TRBJ2-4, with TRBD1 identical over 9 bases. The CDR3 has 14 residues. Germline CDR1 and CDR2: KGHSH and LQKENI. Trimming cost V 5 bases and J 7 bases; bases outside gene matches: 6. CDR3 nucleotide sequence: TGTGCCAGCTCAGCCAGGGACAGGGTGAACATTCAGTACTTC. It codes for CASSARDRVNIQYF.

The chain links TRBV18 to TRBJ2-5; D may be TRBD1 (5 bases). This CDR3 comprises 13 residues. The ends were cut back, 3 bases at V and 2 bases at J, with 7 bases in the middle. The germline V gene has CDR1 KGHSH and CDR2 LQKENI. CDR3 protein: CASSPTVQETQYF. As DNA, the CDR3 is TGTGCCAGCTCACCGACAGTACAAGAGACCCAGTACTTC.

This clone has a single count. This chain links TRBV6-5 with TRBJ1-1; the D gene is possibly TRBD1 (5 bases). The V end was cut by 2 bases, the J end by 3 bases, with 10 bases between. Germline CDR1 is MNHEY and CDR2 is SVGAGI. The CDR3 is 14 residues long. The CDR3 sequence is CASSYRGGDTEAFF. The DNA for the CDR3 is TGTGCCAGCAGTTACAGGGGCGGGGACACTGAAGCTTTCTTT.

DNA for the CDR3: TGTGCCAGCAGCTGGGGACAAATATACGAGCAGTACTTC. Its translation is CASSWGQIYEQYF. This sequence joins TRBV11-2 and TRBJ2-7; D is perhaps TRBD1 (6 bases). Trimming cost V 4 bases and J 4 bases, with 11 bases left between them. The CDR3 loop spans 13 amino acids. CDR1 and CDR2 (germline): SGHAT, FQNNGV. Combining the CDR3 with reference TRBV11-2 and TRBJ2-7 gives the whole variable domain EAGVAQSPRYKIIEKRQSVAFWCNPISGHATLYWYQQILGQGPKLLIQFQNNGVVDDSQLPKDRFSAERLKGVDSTLKIQPAKLEDSAVYLCASSWGQIYEQYFGPGTRLTVT.

This rearrangement joins TRBV18 to TRBJ1-2, with D possibly TRBD1 on 5 matching bases. Trimming stripped 2 bases from V and 2 bases from J, with 9 bases between. Germline loops: CDR1 KGHSH, CDR2 LQKENI. The CDR3 has 14 amino acids. CDR3 coding DNA: TGTGCCAGCTCACCAACAGGCCTCAACTATGGCTACACCTTC. It specifies CASSPTGLNYGYTF. The complete variable domain, with remaining parts taken from reference TRBV18 and TRBJ1-2, reads NAGVMQNPRHLVRRRGQEARLRCSPMKGHSHVYWYRQLPEEGLKFMVYLQKENIIDESGMPKERFSAEFPKEGPSILRIQQVVRGDSAAYFCASSPTGLNYGYTFGSGTRLTVV.

This clone occurred once. The gene calls are TRBV5-1 and TRBJ2-7; possible D gene TRBD2, 5 bases. V was cut by 10 bases and J by 5 bases, with 19 bases left in between. The length of the CDR3 is 13 residues. CDR1 is SGHRS and CDR2 is YFSETQ in the germline V gene. The CDR3 here is CAFPSLATDEQYF. The CDR3 DNA reads as TGCGCCTTCCCTTCCCTAGCTACAGACGAGCAGTACTTC.

The chain carries TRBV11-3 and TRBJ2-1; D is unresolved. The germline V and J ends were trimmed by 4 bases and 6 bases, with 10 bases remaining between them. The CDR3 length is 13 residues. Germline lookup yields CDR1 SGHNT and CDR2 YENEEA. The CDR3 sequence: CASSYNGINEQFF. The CDR3 DNA follows: TGTGCCAGCAGCTACAATGGAATCAATGAGCAGTTCTTC.

This sequence joins TRBV4-1 and TRBJ1-4; D is unresolved. The V end was cut by 1 base, the J end by 8 bases, with 11 bases between. Germline lookup yields CDR1 MGHRA and CDR2 YSYEKL. The CDR3 sequence is 14 residues long. This chain's CDR3 is CASSQGPGGEKLFF. In nucleotides, the CDR3 is TGCGCCAGCAGCCAAGGCCCCGGCGGCGAAAAACTGTTTTTT.

J is TRBJ2-6 and V is TRBV2, with D unresolved. The CDR3 consists of 12 residues. CDR1 is SNHLY, CDR2 FYNNEI, per germline. The CDR3 protein is CARLSGANVLTF. The CDR3 coding sequence is TGTGCGAGACTCTCTGGGGCCAACGTCCTGACTTTC.

V gene TRBV18 combines with J gene TRBJ1-6; 10 nucleotides agree with TRBD1. Trimming took 4 bases from V and 10 from J; bases not matched to a gene: 4. The CDR3 is 14 residues long. CDR1 is KGHSH and CDR2 is LQKENI in the germline V gene. CDR3 loop: CASSLPGQGSPLHF. CDR3 DNA sequence: TGTGCCAGCTCACTCCCGGGACAGGGGTCACCCCTCCACTTT. The full variable domain, with the rest looked up from reference TRBV18 and TRBJ1-6, is NAGVMQNPRHLVRRRGQEARLRCSPMKGHSHVYWYRQLPEEGLKFMVYLQKENIIDESGMPKERFSAEFPKEGPSILRIQQVVRGDSAAYFCASSLPGQGSPLHFGNGTRLTVT.

The genes are TRBV5-4 and TRBJ2-7, with D unclear. Looked up from germline, CDR1 is SGHNT and CDR2 is YYREEE (reference sequence). The CDR3 has 16 amino acids. Trimming took 4 bases from V and 0 from J, leaving 17 bases between them. The CDR3 region is CASSPPRETTSYEQYF. In DNA, the CDR3 is TGTGCCAGCAGCCCCCCCCGAGAGACAACCTCCTACGAGCAGTACTTC.